This TCR beta chain was captured in a study of identical twins. Overall study results and limits: Shared out-of-frame alpha sequences (those common to twins) showed excess low generation probability.

This clonotype was seen a single time. Its specificity is not known. CDR1 is MRHNA, CDR2 SNTAGT, per germline. The CDR3 has 24 residues. Trimming took 2 bases from V and 0 from J; bases not matched to a gene: 26. TCRdb re-called the 5' RACE reads through MiXCR, storing one row per CDR3 protein. The table records 1.5 million to 2 million distinct CDR3 sequences, about 32% of them present only once. The chain recombines TRBV6-4 with TRBJ2-1; 9 nucleotides line up with TRBD2. Sequenced material: cord blood. The sequence derives from a newborn girl in good health. CDR3 residues: CASSDRGERVVASGEKSSYNEQFF. CDR3 in DNA: TGTGCCAGCAGTGACCGCGGGGAAAGAGTTGTGGCTAGCGGGGAAAAGAGCTCCTACAATGAGCAGTTCTTC.